These 22 T cell receptor beta chains were sequenced from one sample in a study of shared clonotypes between healthy human individuals. The protocol was immunoSEQ multiplex PCR, while the TCRdb copy is restricted to in-frame clones and leaves out a portion. The sample includes about 490,000 clones, approximately 80% of them seen just once. The sample taken for sequencing was PBMCs. These receptors originate from a woman aged 40 to 50 in good health. Some clones in this sample may be carry-over from other donors' samples.

This clone was picked up one time. The V gene is TRBV28, the J gene TRBJ2-7; TRBD1 agrees at 9 bases. The germline V gene encodes CDR1 MDHEN and CDR2 SYDVKM. Trimming at V came to 5 bases and at J to 4 bases, leaving 6 bases not matched to a gene. There are 14 residues in the CDR3. The CDR3 is CASSSRDRAYEQYF. CDR3 nucleotides: TGTGCCAGCAGTAGCCGGGACAGGGCTTACGAGCAGTACTTC.

This clone has more than one count but fewer than ten. V and J are TRBV12-5 and TRBJ2-7; weak D call: TRBD1 (6 bases). From germline, CDR1 is LGHNT and CDR2 FRNRAP. V dropped 2 bases and J dropped 5 bases, with 10 bases sitting between them. The CDR3 totals 13 residues. DNA for the CDR3: TGTGCTAGTGGTTTGACCCCAGGGGACGAGCAGTACTTC. This gives the protein CASGLTPGDEQYF.

This chain uses TRBV6-5 with TRBJ1-4; 9 bases are shared with TRBD1. There are 14 residues in the CDR3. Germline V lookup: CDR1 MNHEY, CDR2 SVGAGI. V gave up 4 bases and J gave up 10 bases; unmatched junction bases: 7. This CDR3 is CASSLDRGWGKLFF. CDR3 DNA sequence: TGTGCCAGCAGTTTGGACAGGGGATGGGGAAAACTGTTTTTT.

This chain links TRBV21-1 with TRBJ2-1; no DNA check was done on the table's D call, TRBD1. TRBV21-1 is flagged as a pseudogene. The CDR3 has 16 amino acids. The CDR3 loop reads CASSTRQGSSYNEQFF. CDR3 sequence (DNA): TGTGCCAGCAGCACCCGACAGGGGAGCTCCTACAATGAGCAGTTCTTC.

V and J are TRBV27 and TRBJ2-2, with 10 positions matching TRBD2. Germline lookup yields CDR1 MNHEY and CDR2 SMNVEV (reference sequence). This CDR3 region has 17 residues. Germline trimming cut 5 bases from V and 1 base from J; bases unmatched to any gene: 7. CDR3 nucleotide sequence: TGTGCCAGCAGTCCATCGTGGACTAGCGGGAACACCGGGGAGCTGTTTTTT. It yields the protein CASSPSWTSGNTGELFF.

This clone has only a few counts. It is likely a read error, because the conserved phenylalanine at the end of the CDR3 is missing. This chain links TRBV30 with TRBJ2-3, with D possibly being TRBD1 or TRBD2 (5 bases each). CDR1 is GTSNPN and CDR2 is SVGIG in the germline V gene (reference sequence). The V and J ends lost 2 bases and 0 bases respectively, with 9 bases between them. The CDR3 is 14 residues long. The CDR3 sequence is CAWSQGASTDTQYL. CDR3 DNA sequence: TGTGCCTGGAGTCAGGGAGCCAGCACAGATACGCAGTATCTT.

The rearrangement joins TRBV4-2 to TRBJ2-7; 8 positions agree with TRBD2. CDR1 is LGHNA and CDR2 is YNFKEQ in the germline V gene. The ends lost 1 base at V and 4 bases at J; junction bases unmatched: 9. There are 16 residues in the CDR3. In nucleotides, the CDR3 is TGTGCCAGCAGCCAAGTGGGAAGCGGGAGAGGATACGAGCAGTACTTC. Protein product: CASSQVGSGRGYEQYF.

The count of this clone is one. This chain links TRBV6-1 with TRBJ2-7; 8 bases are a match to TRBD1. Unmatched junction bases numbered 12, after V lost 11 bases and J lost 0 bases. The germline CDR1 and CDR2 sequences are MNHNS and SASEGT. The CDR3 runs 15 residues. Written as DNA, the CDR3 is TGTGCCGCTGGACAGGGTGTCAGGTCCTCCTACGAGCAGTACTTC. Its protein product is CAAGQGVRSSYEQYF.

Concerning this clone itself: Additional DNA sequences in this sample encode the identical CDR3. This chain uses TRBV18 with TRBJ2-2; D is ambiguous. Germline V gene lookup returns CDR1 KGHSH and CDR2 LQKENI. V was cut by 4 bases and J by 3 bases, with 3 bases left in between. This CDR3 is built from 12 residues. CDR3 nucleotides: TGTGCCAGCTCACTGGACACCGGGGAGCTGTTTTTT. Residues: CASSLDTGELFF.

This clone was seen a few times. The V gene is TRBV27, the J gene TRBJ1-5; no firm D call. Germline CDR1 MNHEY, CDR2 SMNVEV (reference sequence). This CDR3 has 17 amino acids. V was shortened by 2 bases and J by 5 bases, with 19 bases between the two germline ends. CDR3 amino acids: CASSLPRRARPYQPQHF. In DNA, the CDR3 is TGTGCCAGCAGTTTACCACGCCGGGCCAGGCCCTATCAGCCCCAGCATTTT.

V is TRBV2 and J is TRBJ2-5; D may be TRBD2 (5 bases). Trimming shortened V by 4 bases and J by 0 bases, and 6 bases separated the two germline ends. The length of the CDR3 is 13 residues. Germline CDR1 reads SNHLY; CDR2 reads FYNNEI. In DNA, the CDR3 is TGTGCCAGCAGTGGGCGGGACCAAGAGACCCAGTACTTC. This sequence encodes CASSGRDQETQYF.

The rearrangement joins TRBV7-2 to TRBJ1-2; TRBD1 matches at 8 bases. Trimming at V came to 4 bases and at J to 7 bases, leaving 5 bases not matched to a gene. Germline V lookup: CDR1 SGHTA, CDR2 FQGNSA. The CDR3 contains 13 residues. The CDR3 loop is CASSSVRGLGYTF. The CDR3 bases are TGTGCCAGCAGCTCAGTCAGGGGGCTTGGCTACACCTTC.

This rearrangement joins TRBV7-2 to TRBJ2-3; D not resolved. CDR1 and CDR2 from the germline V gene are SGHTA and FQGNSA. The CDR3 has 17 amino acids. Trimming left V 1 base short and J 0 bases short, with 14 bases between. The CDR3 is CASSLDVVAGSTDTQYF. The DNA for the CDR3 is TGTGCCAGCAGCTTAGACGTGGTTGCAGGAAGCACAGATACGCAGTATTTT.

The rearrangement uses TRBV2 and TRBJ2-2, with TRBD2 as a possible D gene (5 bases). This CDR3 is built from 12 residues. V was trimmed by 8 bases and J by 7 bases, leaving 11 bases between them. CDR1 and CDR2 from the germline V gene are SNHLY and FYNNEI. This CDR3 reads CASGLGGGELFF. The CDR3 region has the DNA TGTGCCAGCGGACTCGGCGGCGGGGAGCTGTTTTTT.

This clone showed up many times. The chain couples TRBV28 to TRBJ1-5, with D tentatively TRBD1 (5 bases). In germline, CDR1 is MDHEN, CDR2 SYDVKM. This CDR3 contains 15 residues. V was cut by 5 bases and J by 3 bases, with 14 bases left in between. The CDR3 DNA sequence: TGTGCCAGCAGTGGGGTGGGACGGATCAATCAGCCCCAGCATTTT. Encoded protein: CASSGVGRINQPQHF.

With respect to this clone: The same CDR3 arises from other DNA sequences in this sample as well. The rearrangement joins TRBV14 to TRBJ2-3; D gene unclear. Per the germline V gene, CDR1 is SGHDN and CDR2 is FVKESK. V lost 1 base and J 1 base, leaving 3 bases between the germline ends. The CDR3 runs to 13 residues. CDR3 loop: CASSQVGTDTQYF. CDR3 in DNA: TGTGCCAGCAGCCAAGTGGGCACAGATACGCAGTATTTT.

This chain joins TRBV30 and TRBJ1-4, with 8 bases lining up with TRBD1. This CDR3 spans 20 amino acids. Per the germline V gene, CDR1 is GTSNPN and CDR2 is SVGIG (reference sequence). Trimming removed 4 bases from V and 0 bases from J; junction bases left unmatched: 19. DNA of the CDR3: TGTGCCTGGAACGTTCCAGCCGGGACAGGAGTCGGTGCAACTAATGAAAAACTGTTTTTT. Its protein product is CAWNVPAGTGVGATNEKLFF.

J is TRBJ1-5 and V is TRBV28; TRBD1 agrees at 8 bases. J gave up 6 bases and V 1 base, and 8 bases lay outside the gene matches. Germline values: CDR1 MDHEN, CDR2 SYDVKM. The CDR3 has 16 residues. The CDR3 loop reads CASSLSLTDRAQPQHF. The CDR3 nucleotides read TGTGCCAGCAGTTTATCCCTTACGGACAGGGCTCAGCCCCAGCATTTT.

The J gene is TRBJ1-4, the V gene TRBV7-2; D gene unclear. Germline CDR1 SGHTA, CDR2 FQGNSA. Between the trimmed V and J ends, which lost 5 bases and 0 bases, there was a span of 10 bases. The CDR3 spans 15 residues. CDR3 region: CASSPKVSTNEKLFF. The CDR3 bases are TGTGCCAGCAGCCCTAAGGTTTCAACTAATGAAAAACTGTTTTTT.

The V call is TRBV15, the J call TRBJ2-1, with D uncertain. Deletions cut 0 bases from V and 0 bases from J, with 9 bases between. Germline loops: CDR1 LNHNV, CDR2 YYDKDF (reference sequence). This CDR3 has 16 residues. The DNA of the CDR3 is TGTGCCACCAGCAGAGAGCGGCCCTTCTCCTACAATGAGCAGTTCTTC. Its translation is CATSRERPFSYNEQFF.

The V gene is TRBV28, the J gene TRBJ2-2; 13 bases are a match to TRBD2. The germline V gene has CDR1 MDHEN and CDR2 SYDVKM. Losses at the gene ends were 4 bases for V and 2 bases for J; bases not matched to a gene: 7. There are 18 residues in the CDR3. As DNA, the CDR3 is TGTGCCAGCAGTTCCCTAACTAGCGGGAGGGCCAACACCGGGGAGCTGTTTTTT. This translates into CASSSLTSGRANTGELFF. Together with reference TRBV28 and TRBJ2-2, the CDR3 gives the full variable domain: DVKVTQSSRYLVKRTGEKVFLECVQDMDHENMFWYRQDPGLGLRLIYFSYDVKMKEKGDIPEGYSVSREKKERFSLILESASTNQTSMYLCASSSLTSGRANTGELFFGEGSRLTVL.

This chain links TRBV9 with TRBJ2-1; 9 positions agree with TRBD2. V lost 0 bases and J lost 8; bases outside the gene matches: 9. In germline, CDR1 is SGDLS, CDR2 YYNGEE. This CDR3 has 16 residues. Here the CDR3 reads CASSVGGSGSRYEQFF. The DNA for the CDR3 is TGTGCCAGCAGCGTAGGGGGTAGCGGGAGTAGGTATGAGCAGTTCTTC.